The entry below describes one T cell receptor beta chain. Its antigen is currently unknown. This record belongs to a study of T cell responses to AZD1222 COVID-19 vaccine. About the study: Analyses pooled second doses at about 4 or about 12 weeks. Overall study findings and caveats: Seropositive at baseline were only a handful of AZD1222 recipients. Spike-specific TCR breadth and depth were elevated following two AZD1222 doses. Donors in the cohort were predominantly white British and more often female, and clonal diversity was possibly underestimated.

Generated by immunoSEQ multiplex PCR, the TCRdb table keeps only in-frame clones and is missing some. The table lists roughly 160,000 clones, 75% to 90% of them singletons. The sequence was obtained from an adult in good health. The input for sequencing was peripheral blood, taken on day 0 of AZD1222 vaccination.

CDR3 protein: CAISDGTSITDTQYF. The CDR3 nucleotides are TGTGCCATCAGTGACGGGACTAGCATCACAGATACGCAGTATTTT. The chain links TRBV10-3 to TRBJ2-3; 9 positions agree with TRBD2. Germline lookup yields CDR1 ENHRY and CDR2 SYGVKD. With V trimmed by 3 bases and J by 2 bases, 3 bases remained unmatched. CDR3 size: 15 residues.